This T cell receptor (beta chain) was profiled in a study of blood T cell repertoires in COVID-19 (dated by TCRdb to 2020 to 2022). Turning to the overall study: Samples from collaborators originated in the United States, Italy and Spain and spanned both the acute and convalescent phases of COVID-19. HLA class I and class II types, where available, came from metadata supplied by the sample provider rather than from assay-based typing. Sample metadata almost always included a de-identified subject ID, COVID-19 status, age in years and sex. A freely available public database, intended as a resource for researchers studying the immune response to SARS-CoV-2, is where the repertoires were released. Deeply sampled blood TCRbeta repertoires from subjects exposed to, actively infected with, or recovered from COVID-19 were included in the dataset. The material from the prospective study consisted of cDNA or gDNA derived from T cells, B-cell-depleted T cells, or PBMCs. The samples were drawn from the first 160 participants of the ongoing ImmuneRACE study and from under 1,500 subjects provided by 6 global collaborators.

General findings and caveats noted by the study authors: Clinical and demographic metadata were provided uncurated, with the amount varying by source and participant.

The immunoSEQ Assay, a bias-controlled multiplex PCR, was used to amplify TCRbeta CDR3 regions from genomic DNA. Per the original workflow: The number of nucleated cells in each sample was estimated from the amplification of reference gene primers within the assay. To quantify the absolute abundance of each unique TCRbeta CDR3 rearrangement, sequence reads were collapsed and filtered. For each sample, productive Simpson clonality was calculated as the square root of Simpson's diversity index over productive rearrangements. Imported from immuneACCESS, the table was reduced by TCRdb to in-frame sequences with V and J called. These copies leave out some clones; in studies compared against another copy, an unresolved V gene accounts for under half, and the cause of the remainder is not known. V, J and clone size are taken as reported in that table, and D and trimming were inferred from the DNA itself. This sample holds some 330,000 clones; 85% to 90% were observed only once. About 4.2% of the sample is held by the ten biggest clonotypes.

In the prospective study, participants were about 18 to 90 years old, resided in fewer than 25 geographic areas of the United States, and were enrolled through a virtual design. Cohort assignment in the prospective study relied on participant-reported clinical history from a screening survey and a study questionnaire. For ImmuneRACE Cohort 3, a participant was defined as recovered based on two consecutive negative NP/OP PCR tests, clearance by a healthcare professional, or resolution of symptoms. In the prospective study, whole blood, serum and a nasopharyngeal or oropharyngeal swab were collected from each participant by mobile phlebotomists. Participants in the prospective study had the option to provide additional blood draws and questionnaires over an approximately 2-month period. Before DNA extraction, prospective study blood samples were shipped either frozen or at room temperature. Inclusive of the bounding cysteine and phenylalanine, the CDR3 is 15 residues long. CDR3 DNA only is kept here, 45 bases in frame from base 1. V is shortened by 5 bases, J by 0 bases, and the region joining them spans 11 bases. CDR1 MDHEN and CDR2 SYDVKM were looked up in the germline V gene.

Turning to this clone: Its antigen is currently not known. No much larger clone is present one base from it, and per-base qualities are unavailable.

The sequence came from a young man who had recovered from COVID-19. The chain couples TRBV28 to TRBJ2-4; confidence is insufficient to name the D gene. The specimen sequenced was PBMCs or T cells enriched from blood (not recorded which). CDR3 protein: CASSTVQKAKNIQYF. The sequenced DNA is TGTGCCAGCAGTACCGTACAAAAAGCCAAAAACATTCAGTACTTC.